The rows below give T cell receptor beta chains drawn from one sample of a study of OX40 agonist ivuxolimab in advanced cancers. Here immunoSEQ multiplex PCR was the method, and the copy in TCRdb shows in-frame clones only, minus some. The sample records around 23,000 clones, over 65% being singletons. Here the sequenced sample was CD4+ or CD8+ T cells sorted from blood, taken in a trial of the OX40 agonist ivuxolimab. Source of these receptors: an adult with an advanced solid tumor such as melanoma, head and neck, liver or kidney cancer. CDR3s include the opening cysteine and the closing phenylalanine or tryptophan. D genes are given only for firm matches. Size is stated for part of the rows, as once, few or many counts, or as a class when the clone is expanded.

V	length	size	D	J	CDR3	DNA
TRBV6-6	15	NA	NA	TRBJ1-5	CASITGDISNQPQHF	TGTGCCAGCATCACGGGGGACATTAGCAATCAGCCCCAGCATTTT
TRBV9	13	NA	NA	TRBJ2-7	CASRSGTSYEQYF	TGTGCCAGCAGGTCCGGGACATCCTACGAGCAGTACTTC
TRBV9	16	NA	TRBD2	TRBJ2-3	CASSVGLAGVTDTQYF	TGTGCCAGCAGCGTAGGTCTAGCGGGGGTCACAGATACGCAGTATTTT
TRBV7-6	16	NA	TRBD1	TRBJ2-7	CASSSLGQAKWYEQYF	TGTGCCAGCAGCTCCTTAGGACAGGCCAAATGGTACGAGCAGTACTTC
TRBV7-9	14	few	TRBD1	TRBJ1-2	CASSLAQGGDGYTF	TGTGCCAGCAGCTTAGCGCAAGGGGGCGATGGCTACACCTTC
TRBV9	14	NA	NA	TRBJ2-2	CASSPWGVTGELFF	TGTGCCAGCAGCCCTTGGGGAGTAACCGGGGAGCTGTTTTTT
TRBV7-9	18	NA	TRBD2	TRBJ2-2	CASSRAPLAGALTGELFF	TGTGCCAGCAGCCGTGCCCCCCTGGCGGGAGCGTTGACCGGGGAGCTGTTTTTT
TRBV5-1	15	medium-sized	TRBD2	TRBJ2-7	CASSLELARTYEQYF	TGCGCCAGCAGCTTGGAACTAGCGCGAACCTACGAGCAGTACTTC
TRBV9	15	once	NA	TRBJ2-2	CASSVVGESTGELFF	TGTGCCAGCAGCGTAGTGGGGGAAAGCACCGGGGAGCTGTTTTTT
TRBV20-1	11	NA	NA	TRBJ2-7	CSASGTYEQYF	TGCAGTGCTAGCGGAACCTACGAGCAGTACTTC
TRBV15	15	NA	NA	TRBJ2-1	CATSRAGGSGDEQFF	TGTGCCACCAGCAGAGCCGGGGGCAGTGGCGATGAGCAGTTCTTC
TRBV30	16	NA	TRBD1	TRBJ2-7	CAWSSLPGQGPYEQYF	TGTGCCTGGAGCTCTCTCCCGGGACAGGGACCTTACGAGCAGTACTTC
TRBV27	13	NA	TRBD2	TRBJ2-3	CASTSIAGYTQYF	TGTGCCAGCACCTCTATAGCGGGCTATACGCAGTATTTT
TRBV4-1	14	NA	NA	TRBJ2-7	CASNDQGNKGEQYF	TGCGCCAGCAACGACCAGGGGAATAAGGGCGAGCAGTACTTC
TRBV10-3	9	NA	NA	TRBJ1-2	CAIRHGYTF	TGTGCCATCAGACATGGCTACACCTTC
TRBV19	15	NA	NA	TRBJ2-7	CASSMSGASSYEQYF	TGTGCCAGTAGTATGTCCGGGGCCAGCTCCTACGAGCAGTACTTC
TRBV6-5	13	NA	NA	TRBJ2-7	CASSTGGKHEQYF	TGTGCCAGCAGTACTGGGGGGAAGCACGAGCAGTACTTC
TRBV9	17	NA	TRBD2	TRBJ2-2	CASSPALAGAGTGELFF	TGTGCCAGCAGCCCCGCACTAGCGGGAGCGGGCACCGGGGAGCTGTTTTTT
TRBV5-1	16	NA	TRBD1	TRBJ2-7	CASSSQTGTAGREQYF	TGCGCCAGCAGCAGCCAAACCGGGACAGCCGGAAGGGAGCAGTACTTC
TRBV9	15	NA	NA	TRBJ2-1	CASSVLDRQYNEQFF	TGTGCCAGCAGCGTCCTCGACAGACAGTACAATGAGCAGTTCTTC
TRBV9	14	few	NA	TRBJ2-7	CASSVSGENYEQYF	TGTGCCAGCAGCGTATCGGGCGAGAACTACGAGCAGTACTTC
TRBV9	17	few	TRBD1	TRBJ1-4	CASSGIAQGSRAEKLFF	TGTGCCAGCAGCGGAATTGCACAGGGGTCAAGGGCTGAAAAACTGTTTTTT
TRBV5-1	14	once	NA	TRBJ1-2	CASSARGSGDGYTF	TGCGCCAGCAGCGCTAGGGGGTCAGGAGATGGCTACACCTTC
TRBV5-1	13	NA	NA	TRBJ2-2	CASSLAITGELFF	TGCGCCAGCAGCTTGGCGATCACCGGGGAGCTGTTTTTT
TRBV7-3	15	NA	NA	TRBJ2-3	CASSSQLGSIDTQYF	TGTGCCAGCAGCTCGCAACTAGGATCTATAGATACGCAGTATTTT
TRBV6-1	10	NA	NA	TRBJ2-7	CASSFYEQYF	TGTGCCAGCTCCTTCTACGAGCAGTACTTC
TRBV29-1	17	NA	TRBD2	TRBJ2-1	CSLIWVDLAGLYNEQFF	TGCAGCCTAATATGGGTCGATCTAGCGGGGCTCTACAATGAGCAGTTCTTC
TRBV15	14	NA	NA	TRBJ1-2	CATSGRGANYGYTF	TGTGCCACCAGCGGACGGGGAGCTAACTATGGCTACACCTTC
TRBV4-1	15	once	TRBD2	TRBJ2-7	CASSQGREKGYEQYF	TGCGCCAGCAGCCAAGGGCGGGAGAAGGGTTACGAGCAGTACTTC
TRBV11-3	16	NA	NA	TRBJ2-1	CASSLGGGYINNEQFF	TGTGCCAGCAGCTTAGGTGGGGGATACATCAACAATGAGCAGTTCTTC
TRBV9	13	NA	NA	TRBJ1-2	CASSGASGYGYTF	TGTGCCAGCAGCGGGGCTAGTGGGTATGGCTACACCTTC
TRBV5-1	12	NA	NA	TRBJ2-1	CAGDRADNEQFF	TGCGCTGGCGATCGCGCGGACAATGAGCAGTTCTTC
TRBV19	14	NA	TRBD1	TRBJ2-1	CATGQATSYNEQFF	TGTGCCACCGGACAGGCCACCTCGTACAATGAGCAGTTCTTC
TRBV28	15	NA	NA	TRBJ1-1	CASSLIFGGTTEAFF	TGTGCCAGCAGTTTAATCTTTGGAGGGACCACTGAAGCTTTCTTT
TRBV25-1	14	once	NA	TRBJ2-3	CASSELYFSDTQYF	TGTGCCAGCAGTGAATTGTACTTCTCAGATACGCAGTATTTT
TRBV27	17	NA	TRBD2	TRBJ2-7	CASSLETSGRVAYEQYF	TGTGCCAGCAGTTTAGAGACTAGCGGGAGAGTCGCCTACGAGCAGTACTTC
TRBV11-2	13	NA	NA	TRBJ2-3	CASSLGFSRGQYF	TGTGCCAGCAGCTTGGGGTTTAGTAGGGGCCAGTATTTT
TRBV7-9	16	NA	TRBD2	TRBJ2-7	CASSSTRGLLSYEQYF	TGTGCCAGCAGTAGTACTCGGGGACTACTATCCTACGAGCAGTACTTC
TRBV19	17	NA	NA	TRBJ1-4	CASTPGTGLVSLEKLFF	TGTGCCAGTACCCCTGGGACTGGGTTAGTCAGCTTAGAAAAACTGTTTTTT
TRBV6-9	17	NA	TRBD2	TRBJ2-5	CASSYGCREATQETQYF	TGTGCCAGCAGTTATGGATGCCGGGAGGCCACGCAAGAGACCCAGTACTTC
TRBV13	13	NA	NA	TRBJ2-7	CASSLKGQHEQYF	TGTGCCAGCAGCTTAAAAGGGCAGCACGAGCAGTACTTC
TRBV4-1	15	NA	TRBD1	TRBJ2-7	CASSSIGTGGNEQYF	TGCGCCAGCAGCAGTATCGGGACAGGGGGCAACGAGCAGTACTTC
TRBV6-1	15	NA	TRBD2	TRBJ2-1	CASSEGGGGPAEQFF	TGTGCCAGCAGTGAAGGGGGGGGAGGGCCAGCTGAGCAGTTCTTC
TRBV27	13	NA	NA	TRBJ2-3	CASSLASTDTQYF	TGTGCCAGCAGTTTAGCTAGCACAGATACGCAGTATTTT
TRBV7-9	15	NA	TRBD2	TRBJ2-5	CASSSAGLSQETQYF	TGTGCCAGCAGCTCAGCGGGACTATCCCAAGAGACCCAGTACTTC
TRBV7-6	15	NA	TRBD1	TRBJ1-2	CASSPWGQGKGGYTF	TGTGCCAGCAGCCCCTGGGGACAGGGAAAGGGTGGCTACACCTTC
TRBV28	17	NA	NA	TRBJ1-4	CASSWWDTATTNEKLFF	TGTGCCAGCAGTTGGTGGGACACCGCAACAACTAATGAAAAACTGTTTTTT
TRBV28	16	NA	TRBD1	TRBJ2-5	CATTSRGQALQETQYF	TGTGCCACCACAAGTCGGGGACAGGCCCTACAAGAGACCCAGTACTTC
TRBV4-1	13	NA	NA	TRBJ2-7	CASSQGSHYEQYF	TGCGCCAGCAGCCAAGGCTCCCACTACGAGCAGTACTTC
TRBV7-9	17	once	NA	TRBJ2-5	CASSHLPFSGDQETQYF	TGTGCCAGCAGCCATCTCCCCTTCTCAGGGGACCAAGAGACCCAGTACTTC
TRBV6-4	15	once	NA	TRBJ2-7	CASSPGASEAYEQYF	TGTGCCAGCAGTCCTGGGGCTAGCGAAGCCTACGAGCAGTACTTC
TRBV5-6	13	NA	NA	TRBJ1-5	CASSSILSPPQHF	TGTGCCAGCAGCTCGATCTTATCCCCGCCCCAGCATTTT
TRBV30	11	NA	NA	TRBJ2-7	CAWSSSYEQYF	TGTGCCTGGAGCTCTTCTTACGAGCAGTACTTC
TRBV5-6	17	NA	TRBD2	TRBJ2-1	CASSLALAGGSYNEQFF	TGTGCCAGCAGCTTGGCTCTAGCGGGAGGTTCCTACAATGAGCAGTTCTTC
TRBV28	16	NA	NA	TRBJ2-7	CASSLYFGLSYLEQYF	TGTGCCAGCAGTTTATATTTTGGGTTGTCTTATTTGGAGCAGTACTTC
TRBV27	15	NA	NA	TRBJ2-2	CASSPRQDHTGELFF	TGTGCCAGCAGTCCGAGACAGGACCACACCGGGGAGCTGTTTTTT
TRBV2	13	medium-sized	TRBD2	TRBJ2-1	CASTHDGGNEQFF	TGTGCCAGCACGCATGACGGGGGGAATGAGCAGTTCTTC
TRBV27	14	NA	NA	TRBJ2-7	CASSLVGPNYEQYF	TGTGCCAGCAGTTTGGTTGGGCCCAACTACGAGCAGTACTTC
TRBV5-8	15	NA	TRBD2	TRBJ2-1	CASSHGTSGSNEQFF	TGTGCCAGCAGCCACGGGACTAGCGGGAGTAATGAGCAGTTCTTC
TRBV9	13	NA	NA	TRBJ1-1	CASSVAPHTEAFF	TGTGCCAGCAGCGTCGCCCCCCACACTGAAGCTTTCTTT